These 25 T cell receptor beta chains originate from one sample sequenced in a study of OX40 agonist ivuxolimab in advanced cancers. Repertoires were generated with immunoSEQ multiplex PCR, while TCRdb's copy carries only in-frame clones and drops some. The top ten hold 15% to 20% of the sample, which has 7,500 to 8,500 clones, about four fifths seen once. Material: CD4+ or CD8+ T cells sorted from blood, obtained in a trial of the OX40 agonist ivuxolimab. Receptor source: an adult with an advanced solid tumor such as melanoma, head and neck, liver or kidney cancer.

The rearrangement links TRBV19 to TRBJ2-3, with D hard to call. CDR1 LNHDA and CDR2 SQIVND come from the germline V gene (reference sequence). The V end was cut by 3 bases, the J end by 2 bases, with 12 bases between. The CDR3 is 15 amino acids. The CDR3 here is CASSIHGGPTDTQYF. The CDR3 DNA sequence: TGTGCCAGTAGTATTCACGGTGGGCCCACAGATACGCAGTATTTT.

The chain couples TRBV4-2 to TRBJ1-5; the D is unclear. Germline V gives CDR1 LGHNA, CDR2 YNFKEQ. The CDR3 totals 15 residues. The V and J ends lost 0 bases and 1 base respectively, with 7 bases between them. CDR3 sequence reads: CASSQESASNQPQHF. DNA of the CDR3: TGTGCCAGCAGCCAAGAGAGCGCCAGCAATCAGCCCCAGCATTTT.

V gene TRBV27 combines with J gene TRBJ1-2, with D hard to call. The CDR3 has 16 amino acids. CDR1 is MNHEY, CDR2 SMNVEV, per germline (reference sequence). V was cut by 2 bases and J by 2 bases, with 15 bases left in between. The CDR3 region is CASSLDVYTNNYGYTF. CDR3 in DNA: TGTGCCAGCAGTTTAGATGTGTATACCAACAACTATGGCTACACCTTC.

This chain connects TRBV6-1 to TRBJ2-7; possibly TRBD1 or TRBD2 for D (6 bases each). The CDR3 contains 15 residues. V shed 8 bases and J shed 1 base, with 18 bases lying between them. Germline V lookup: CDR1 MNHNS, CDR2 SASEGT. This CDR3 is CASSKEGGSSYEQYF. As DNA, the CDR3 is TGTGCCAGCTCGAAAGAGGGGGGTTCGTCCTACGAGCAGTACTTC.

V is TRBV10-2 and J is TRBJ1-1, with D perhaps TRBD1 (6 bases). This CDR3 has 11 residues. Trimming removed 10 bases from V and 4 bases from J, with 10 bases in between. Germline V lookup: CDR1 WSHSY, CDR2 SAAADI. CDR3 sequence: CATGGLTEAFF. CDR3 coding DNA: TGCGCCACCGGGGGCCTCACTGAAGCTTTCTTT.

This sequence joins TRBV28 and TRBJ2-3; D might be TRBD2 (6 bases). Deletions cut 3 bases from V and 10 bases from J, with 29 bases between. The CDR3 spans 18 residues. The germline CDR1 and CDR2 sequences are MDHEN and SYDVKM. In DNA form, the CDR3 reads TGTGCCAGCAGTTTTGATAGTGCTAGCGTTAAACCACAGCTGGCGCAGTATTTT. This sequence encodes CASSFDSASVKPQLAQYF.

By share of the sample, this clone is medium-sized. V and J are TRBV2 and TRBJ1-6; no firm D call. This CDR3 comprises 15 residues. Germline V gene sequence: CDR1 SNHLY, CDR2 FYNNEI. Trimming took 7 bases from V and 9 from J, leaving 19 bases between them. The CDR3 sequence is CASTLSRAGISPLHF. The CDR3 DNA reads TGTGCCAGCACCCTAAGTAGGGCCGGGATTTCACCCCTCCACTTT.

The chain combines TRBV9 with TRBJ2-5; 8 bases agree with TRBD1. V lost 3 bases to trimming and J lost 8 bases; unmatched junction nucleotides: 6. In germline, CDR1 is SGDLS, CDR2 YYNGEE. The CDR3 sequence is 13 residues long. CDR3: CASSAGQGKTQYF. CDR3 sequence (DNA): TGTGCCAGCAGCGCCGGACAGGGCAAAACCCAGTACTTC.

The chain recombines TRBV19 with TRBJ2-7; 9 bases line up with TRBD1. The germline V gene has CDR1 LNHDA and CDR2 SQIVND (reference sequence). The CDR3 length is 13 residues. Losses at the gene ends were 7 bases for V and 6 bases for J; bases not matched to a gene: 7. As DNA, the CDR3 is TGTGCCAGTAACACCGGGACAGGGACCGAGCAGTACTTC. Protein sequence: CASNTGTGTEQYF.

V gene TRBV7-2 combines with J gene TRBJ2-5, with 12 positions matching TRBD2. Unmatched junction bases numbered 10, after V lost 5 bases and J lost 0 bases. The CDR3 runs to 18 residues. CDR1 is SGHTA and CDR2 is FQGNSA in the germline V gene. The CDR3 nucleotides are TGTGCCAGCAGCCCCAGACTAGCGGGGGATGAGTACCAAGAGACCCAGTACTTC. Amino acid sequence: CASSPRLAGDEYQETQYF.

The chain employs TRBV5-6 and TRBJ2-1; tentatively, D is TRBD1 (8 bases). Germline V gene sequence: CDR1 SGHDT, CDR2 YYEEEE. Trimming cost V 2 bases and J 4 bases, with 13 bases left between them. The CDR3 length is 15 residues. For the CDR3, the DNA is TGTGCCAGCAGCTTTACAGGGGGAGGGTACAATGAGCAGTTCTTC. Amino acid sequence: CASSFTGGGYNEQFF. The full variable domain, completed using reference TRBV5-6 and TRBJ2-1, is DAGVTQSPTHLIKTRGQQVTLRCSPKSGHDTVSWYQQALGQGPQFIFQYYEEEERQRGNFPDRFSGHQFPNYSSELNVNALLLGDSALYLCASSFTGGGYNEQFFGPGTRLTVL.

This clone appeared a few times. The chain joins TRBV28 to TRBJ1-4; tentatively, D is TRBD1 (5 bases). The CDR3 runs 14 residues. The ends were cut back, 6 bases at V and 0 bases at J, with 8 bases in the middle. The germline gives CDR1 MDHEN, CDR2 SYDVKM. As DNA, the CDR3 is TGTGCCAGCAGGGTGGGGGCAACTAATGAAAAACTGTTTTTT. Its protein is CASRVGATNEKLFF.

This rearrangement joins TRBV29-1 to TRBJ2-2; 7 positions match TRBD2. Germline assignment: CDR1 SQVTM and CDR2 ANQGSEA. J was trimmed by 5 bases and V by 2 bases; bases with no gene match: 8. The CDR3 runs to 15 residues. CDR3 nucleotides: TGCAGCGTTGAATTGCGGGGGATCTTTACCGGGGAGCTGTTTTTT. It is translated as CSVELRGIFTGELFF.

The chain links TRBV7-9 to TRBJ1-1; D remains ambiguous. Germline V lookup: CDR1 SEHNR, CDR2 FQNEAQ (reference sequence). V was cut by 3 bases and J by 6 bases, with 20 bases left in between. This CDR3 spans 16 amino acids. CDR3 loop: CASSLGWGGGVAEAFF. The CDR3 nucleotides read TGTGCCAGCAGCTTGGGCTGGGGTGGCGGCGTGGCTGAAGCTTTCTTT.

The rearrangement uses TRBV14 and TRBJ1-2; D may be TRBD1 (6 bases). V was clipped by 3 bases and J by 2 bases, with 16 bases between them. The V gene's germline CDR1 is SGHDN and CDR2 FVKESK. The CDR3 loop spans 16 amino acids. CDR3 protein: CASSQDRRDTNYGYTF. CDR3 nucleotide sequence: TGTGCCAGCAGCCAGGACAGACGGGACACCAACTATGGCTACACCTTC. Filled out from reference TRBV14 and TRBJ1-2, the complete variable domain reads EAGVTQFPSHSVIEKGQTVTLRCDPISGHDNLYWYRRVMGKEIKFLLHFVKESKQDESGMPNNRFLAERTGGTYSTLKVQPAELEDSGVYFCASSQDRRDTNYGYTFGSGTRLTVV.

The chain carries TRBV29-1 and TRBJ2-5; TRBD1 matches 8 bases. The CDR3 has 13 residues. J was trimmed by 5 bases and V by 5 bases; bases with no gene match: 7. CDR1 is SQVTM and CDR2 is ANQGSEA in the germline V gene. DNA of the CDR3: TGCAGCGTTCGGACAGGGCTTAAGGAGACCCAGTACTTC. It yields the protein CSVRTGLKETQYF.

V is TRBV5-4 and J is TRBJ2-7; 8 positions match TRBD1. V was clipped by 4 bases and J by 0 bases; unmatched bases: 3. There are 14 residues in the CDR3. Germline V gives CDR1 SGHNT, CDR2 YYREEE (reference sequence). The CDR3 nucleotides read TGTGCCAGCAGCCCCGGACAGGGCTCCTACGAGCAGTACTTC. Translated, it gives CASSPGQGSYEQYF.

The V and J genes are TRBV6-5 and TRBJ2-7; D gene uncertain. Per the germline V gene, CDR1 is MNHEY and CDR2 is SVGAGI. Trimming shortened V by 2 bases and J by 6 bases, and 8 bases separated the two germline ends. This CDR3 has 12 amino acids. Written as DNA, the CDR3 is TGTGCCAGCAGTTACGGGGTGTCCGAGCAGTACTTC. Translating gives CASSYGVSEQYF.

The rearrangement joins TRBV5-4 to TRBJ2-5; possibly TRBD1 for D (6 bases). CDR3 length equals 13 residues. Trimming left V 6 bases short and J 3 bases short, with 12 bases between. Germline V gene sequence: CDR1 SGHNT, CDR2 YYREEE (reference sequence). The CDR3 DNA reads TGTGCCAGCACCATCAGGGGAAAAGAGACCCAGTACTTC. This encodes CASTIRGKETQYF.

The chain carries TRBV2 and TRBJ2-5; TRBD2 matches 7 bases. This CDR3 is 15 amino acids long. J lost 5 bases, V lost 4 bases, and 10 bases had no gene match. Germline V gene data show CDR1 as SNHLY and CDR2 as FYNNEI. The CDR3 nucleotides read TGTGCCAGCAGTGTAGGTGTCAGCGGGGCGGAGACCCAGTACTTC. It is translated as CASSVGVSGAETQYF.

The rearrangement links TRBV4-1 to TRBJ2-3; D unresolved. This CDR3 has 16 amino acids. Trimming took 0 bases from V and 0 from J, leaving 10 bases between them. Germline V gene sequence: CDR1 MGHRA, CDR2 YSYEKL. Here the CDR3 reads CASSQERSSSTDTQYF. The CDR3 DNA follows: TGCGCCAGCAGCCAAGAGCGTAGCTCTAGCACAGATACGCAGTATTTT.

This clone has more than one count but fewer than ten. The V and J genes are TRBV12-5 and TRBJ2-2; a weak D match, TRBD2 (5 bases). The CDR3 has 13 amino acids. V was cut by 7 bases and J by 3 bases, with 9 bases left in between. Germline CDR1 reads LGHNT; CDR2 reads FRNRAP. The CDR3 bases are TGTGCTAGTGCCCGGGATTACACCGGGGAGCTGTTTTTT. It encodes CASARDYTGELFF.

The chain is built from TRBV5-6 and TRBJ2-4; no reliable D call. The CDR3 spans 15 residues. V was clipped by 3 bases and J by 0 bases, with 10 bases between them. The germline CDR1 and CDR2 sequences are SGHDT and YYEEEE. CDR3 sequence: CASSSSILAKNIQYF. The CDR3 coding sequence is TGTGCCAGCAGCTCCTCCATCCTAGCCAAAAACATTCAGTACTTC.

With respect to this clone: One end of the junction fails to match germline, which may point to a read error. This chain uses TRBV9 with TRBJ1-1; D may be TRBD1 (5 bases). The germline V gene encodes CDR1 SGDLS and CDR2 YYNGEE. This CDR3 comprises 8 residues. The CDR3 DNA follows: TGTGCCAGCAGCACAGGTGTCTTT. Its protein is CASSTGVF.

This chain connects TRBV11-2 to TRBJ2-7, with TRBD1 matching over 8 bases. The junction had 7 bases not matched to a gene; V was cut back by 5 bases and J by 7 bases. Germline V gene sequence: CDR1 SGHAT, CDR2 FQNNGV. The CDR3 has 13 residues. The CDR3 sequence is CASSPATGGEQYF. CDR3 in DNA: TGTGCCAGCAGCCCAGCCACAGGGGGAGAGCAGTACTTC. The variable domain in full, with the rest retrieved from reference TRBV11-2 and TRBJ2-7, is EAGVAQSPRYKIIEKRQSVAFWCNPISGHATLYWYQQILGQGPKLLIQFQNNGVVDDSQLPKDRFSAERLKGVDSTLKIQPAKLEDSAVYLCASSPATGGEQYFGPGTRLTVT.